This TCR beta chain was sequenced in a study of T cells after yellow fever vaccination (dated by TCRdb to between 2018 and 2021). About the investigation overall: The SMART-Seq v4 Ultra Low Input RNA kit was used to prepare libraries from fractions with low cell numbers. Blood was collected at multiple timepoints before and after primary and secondary immunization, and bulk PBMC replicates and cell subsets were isolated. Two healthy male donors, one aged 18 to 30 and one aged 30 to 40 years, made up the cohort. Bulk TCR alpha and beta repertoires were sequenced longitudinally to track T-cell clones before and after primary and booster YFV17D yellow fever vaccination. What the authors observed across the whole study: Compared with the primary T-cell response, the secondary T-cell response was faster but weaker, reaching its peak on day 5 rather than on day 15. The study included only two donors, which limits how far the findings can be generalized. Most clones expanded after primary vaccination (approximately 96% of CD4 and about 85% of CD8) were re-detected after the booster, suggesting that broad memory maintenance occurred. Computational filtering was needed because FACS-sorted repertoires could contain abundant contaminating clonotypes from the bulk population. A small fraction of clonotypes showed up in both the CD4 and CD8 compartments, probably as a result of convergent recombination.

Synthesis of TCR cDNA relied on 5'RACE template switching, a step that introduced a universal primer site along with unique molecular identifiers. Priming of cDNA synthesis was performed from both the TCR alpha and TCR beta constant segments. Two PCR steps were used to amplify libraries, with sample barcodes and sequencing adapters being added in the second step. Libraries were sequenced on Illumina HiSeq 2500 (2x100 bp) or NovaSeq (2x150 bp). The original pipeline was this. MIGEC handled demultiplexing of reads and collapsing into UMI consensus sequences, while MiXCR performed V(D)J alignment. Vaccine-responding clonotypes were identified with edgeR using replicate PBMC samples, with FDR below 0.01 and a log2 fold change above 5 up to day 15 being required. CD4 or CD8 identity was assigned to each bulk clonotype according to whether the clonotype was present at higher abundance in the sequenced CD4 repertoire or the sequenced CD8 repertoire. Through fastp at Q25 and MiXCR, TCRdb rebuilt clones from the public reads, retaining in-frame beta chains. Rows with a matching CDR3 protein are joined into one entry that keeps the most common DNA and genes. These V and J calls originate from TCRdb's pipeline instead of the authors' own analysis. For this sample there are some 390,000 distinct CDR3 sequences; more than 5.5% appear just once. Approximately 16% of the sample is taken by the ten largest.

CDR1 and CDR2, per the germline V gene (reference sequence), are SGHNT and YYREEE. Counted from cysteine to phenylalanine, this CDR3 has 14 amino acids. The entry retains the CDR3 DNA only, 42 bases that are in frame from base 1. The V end gives up 3 bases and the J end 9 bases, leaving 7 bases in the junction not matched to a gene. About this clonotype itself: Its antigen has not been determined. Base qualities were left out, and no much larger clone turns up one base away.

The treatment or condition label here, explained by the study, means: live attenuated yellow fever vaccine strain. Two biological replicates of bulk PBMCs were collected at each blood-draw timepoint. A standard Ficoll-Paque protocol was used to isolate PBMCs from peripheral blood. TriZol was used to extract RNA from bulk PBMCs, from CD4 and CD8 fractions, and from dextramer-positive and dextramer-negative fractions. The chain uses TRBV5-4 and TRBJ2-1; 9 bases in the middle match TRBD1. Here the sequenced sample was PBMCs, taken 5 days after the yellow fever booster vaccination. The TCR was taken from a man aged 30 to 39 who received the YFV17D yellow fever vaccine. The CDR3 reads CASSWTGAGTEQFF. The DNA sequence is given as TGTGCCAGCAGCTGGACAGGGGCAGGGACTGAGCAGTTCTTC.